The T cell receptor beta chain described here comes from a study of cytomegalovirus exposure and HLA in healthy donors. V lost 4 bases and J lost 2, with 13 bases in between. The CDR3 contains 15 residues. Per the germline V gene, CDR1 is SGHKS and CDR2 is YYEKEE (reference sequence). Vbeta (60) and Jbeta (13) primers were used in the PCR. Assay: immunoSEQ multiplex PCR; the TCRdb copy retains only in-frame clones and omits some. The sample has approximately 150,000 clones, roughly 63% seen once. General study points: The productive fraction for most TCR beta V segments was about 90% or about 30% in an earlier analysis. Cytomegalovirus association was assigned to some 160 TCR beta chains.

A note on this clone: No antigen is known for it.

Sequenced input: PBMCs. The rearrangement links TRBV5-5 to TRBJ1-3; D is unresolved. This TCR was sampled from a woman in her sixties or seventies in good health and CMV-seropositive. CDR3 sequence reads: CASSPPGDAGNTIYF. The CDR3 nucleotides are TGTGCCAGCAGCCCGCCAGGCGATGCTGGAAACACCATATATTTT.